The 5 T cell receptor beta chains in this list originate from one sample, sequenced in a study of blood T cell repertoires in COVID-19. Here immunoSEQ multiplex PCR was the method, and the copy in TCRdb shows in-frame clones only, minus some. The repertoire holds roughly 230,000 clones, with 70% to 85% as singletons. The sequencing sample was made of PBMCs or T cells enriched from blood (not recorded which). These receptors were collected from a woman aged 55-75 years who had recovered from COVID-19.

This clone came up once. V usage is TRBV19 and J usage is TRBJ1-5; D perhaps matches TRBD1 (5 bases). Germline values: CDR1 LNHDA, CDR2 SQIVND (reference sequence). This CDR3 region has 13 residues. Trimming stripped 4 bases from V and 1 base from J, with 5 bases between. The CDR3 region has the DNA TGTGCCAGTAGTAGGGGCAGCAATCAGCCCCAGCATTTT. It yields the protein CASSRGSNQPQHF.

V and J are TRBV12-3 or TRBV12-4 and TRBJ2-1, with D possibly TRBD2 on 5 matching bases. CDR3 length equals 13 residues. Deletions cut 5 bases from V and 7 bases from J, with 12 bases between. CDR3 loop: CASSPQRANEQFF. The CDR3 DNA reads TGTGCCAGCAGTCCCCAGAGGGCTAATGAGCAGTTCTTC.

This rearrangement joins TRBV11-2 to TRBJ1-6; 8 bases are shared with TRBD1. There are 15 residues in the CDR3. After removal of 5 bases from V and 6 bases from J, the junction contained 6 bases not matched to a gene. CDR1 SGHAT and CDR2 FQNNGV come from the germline V gene. The CDR3 sequence: CASSLRGQANSPLHF. CDR3 sequence (DNA): TGTGCCAGCAGCCTCCGGGGACAGGCTAATTCACCCCTCCACTTT.

The chain links TRBV9 to TRBJ2-1; TRBD2 matches 12 bases. The germline CDR1 and CDR2 sequences are SGDLS and YYNGEE. The CDR3 sequence is 18 residues long. V was clipped by 0 bases and J by 0 bases; unmatched bases: 4. The CDR3 nucleotides read TGTGCCAGCAGCGTAGGACTAGCGGGGGCGAGCTCCTACAATGAGCAGTTCTTC. Protein product: CASSVGLAGASSYNEQFF.

The V gene is TRBV11-1, the J gene TRBJ2-2, with 7 bases fitting TRBD1. This CDR3 has 15 amino acids. V lost 5 bases, J lost 4 bases, and 7 bases stayed unmatched. Germline V gives CDR1 SGHAT, CDR2 FQDESV (reference sequence). CDR3 sequence reads: CASSRIQGTTGELFF. The CDR3, as DNA: TGTGCCAGCAGCCGAATACAGGGGACCACCGGGGAGCTGTTTTTT.